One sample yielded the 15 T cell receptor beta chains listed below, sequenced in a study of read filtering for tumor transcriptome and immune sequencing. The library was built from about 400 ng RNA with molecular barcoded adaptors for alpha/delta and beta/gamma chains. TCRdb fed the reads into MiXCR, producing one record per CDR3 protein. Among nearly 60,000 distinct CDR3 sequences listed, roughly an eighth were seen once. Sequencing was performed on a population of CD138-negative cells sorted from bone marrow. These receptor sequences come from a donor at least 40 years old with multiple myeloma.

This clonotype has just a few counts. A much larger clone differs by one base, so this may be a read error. CDR3 DNA: TGTGCCAGCAGCTCGTGGAGTGGTACAGATACGCAGTATTTT. Translation: CASSSWSGTDTQYF. The chain couples TRBV7-9 to TRBJ2-3; D unresolved. CDR3 length: 14 residues. Germline V gene sequence: CDR1 SEHNR, CDR2 FQNEAQ (reference sequence). Between the trimmed V and J ends, which lost 4 bases and 3 bases, there was a span of 11 bases.

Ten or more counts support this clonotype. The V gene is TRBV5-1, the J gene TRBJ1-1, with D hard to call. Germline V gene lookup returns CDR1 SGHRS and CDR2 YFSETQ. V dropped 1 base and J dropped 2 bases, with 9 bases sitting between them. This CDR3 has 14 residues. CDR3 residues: CASSLYSPNTEAFF. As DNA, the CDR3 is TGCGCCAGCAGCTTGTACAGTCCAAACACTGAAGCTTTCTTT.

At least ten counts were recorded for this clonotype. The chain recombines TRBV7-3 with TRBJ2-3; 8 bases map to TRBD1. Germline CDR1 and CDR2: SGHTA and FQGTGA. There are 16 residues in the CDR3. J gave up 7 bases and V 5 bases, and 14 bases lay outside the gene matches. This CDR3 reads CASSPSQGAGLNTQYF. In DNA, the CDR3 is TGTGCCAGCAGCCCTAGCCAGGGGGCGGGGTTGAATACGCAGTATTTT.

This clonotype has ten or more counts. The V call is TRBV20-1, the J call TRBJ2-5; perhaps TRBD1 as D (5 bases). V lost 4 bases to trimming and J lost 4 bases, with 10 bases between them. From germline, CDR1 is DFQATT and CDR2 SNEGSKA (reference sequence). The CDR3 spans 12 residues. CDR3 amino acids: CSANERGETQYF. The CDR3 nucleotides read TGCAGTGCTAACGAAAGGGGAGAGACCCAGTACTTC.

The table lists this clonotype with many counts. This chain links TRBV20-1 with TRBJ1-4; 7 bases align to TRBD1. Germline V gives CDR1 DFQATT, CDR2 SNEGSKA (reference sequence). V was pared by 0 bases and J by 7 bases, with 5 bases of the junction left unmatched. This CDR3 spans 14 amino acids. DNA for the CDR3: TGCAGTGCTAGAGATCTGGACAGGCCTGAAAAACTGTTTTTT. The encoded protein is CSARDLDRPEKLFF.

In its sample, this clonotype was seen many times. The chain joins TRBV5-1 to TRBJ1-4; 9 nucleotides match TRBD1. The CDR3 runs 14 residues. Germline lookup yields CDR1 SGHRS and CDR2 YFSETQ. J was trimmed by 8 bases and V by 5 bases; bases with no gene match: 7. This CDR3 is CASSLGTGREKLFF. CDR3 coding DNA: TGCGCCAGCAGTCTAGGGACAGGGAGAGAAAAACTGTTTTTT.

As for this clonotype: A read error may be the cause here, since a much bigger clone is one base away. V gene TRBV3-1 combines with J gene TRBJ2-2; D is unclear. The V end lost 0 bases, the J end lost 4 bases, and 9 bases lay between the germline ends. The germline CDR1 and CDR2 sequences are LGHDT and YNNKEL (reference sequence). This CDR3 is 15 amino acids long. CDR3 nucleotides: TGTGCCAGCAGCCAAGAACAGATAGCCACCGGGGAGCTGTTTTTT. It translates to CASSQEQIATGELFF.

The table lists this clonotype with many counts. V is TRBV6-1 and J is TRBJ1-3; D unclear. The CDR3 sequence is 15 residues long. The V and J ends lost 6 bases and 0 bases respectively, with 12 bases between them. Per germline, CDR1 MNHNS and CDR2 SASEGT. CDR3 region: CASSDDIYSGNTIYF. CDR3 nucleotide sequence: TGTGCCAGCAGCGATGACATTTACTCTGGAAACACCATATATTTT.

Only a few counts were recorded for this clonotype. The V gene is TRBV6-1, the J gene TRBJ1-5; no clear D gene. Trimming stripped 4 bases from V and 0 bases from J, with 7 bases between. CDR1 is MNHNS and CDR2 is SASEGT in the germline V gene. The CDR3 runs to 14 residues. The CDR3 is CASSGRLSNQPQHF. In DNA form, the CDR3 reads TGTGCCAGCAGTGGCCGTCTTAGCAATCAGCCCCAGCATTTT.

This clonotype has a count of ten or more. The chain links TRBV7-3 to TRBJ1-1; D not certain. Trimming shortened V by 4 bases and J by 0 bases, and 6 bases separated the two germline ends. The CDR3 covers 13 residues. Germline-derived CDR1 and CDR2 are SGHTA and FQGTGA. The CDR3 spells CASSYVVNTEAFF. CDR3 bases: TGTGCCAGCAGCTATGTAGTGAACACTGAAGCTTTCTTT.

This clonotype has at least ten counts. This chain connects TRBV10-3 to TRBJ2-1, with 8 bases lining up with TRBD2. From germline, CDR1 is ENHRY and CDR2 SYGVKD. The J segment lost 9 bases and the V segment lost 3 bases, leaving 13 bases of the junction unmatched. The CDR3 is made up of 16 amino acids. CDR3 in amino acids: CAISDPGLASPREQFF. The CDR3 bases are TGTGCCATCAGTGACCCTGGACTAGCCTCCCCCCGTGAGCAGTTCTTC.

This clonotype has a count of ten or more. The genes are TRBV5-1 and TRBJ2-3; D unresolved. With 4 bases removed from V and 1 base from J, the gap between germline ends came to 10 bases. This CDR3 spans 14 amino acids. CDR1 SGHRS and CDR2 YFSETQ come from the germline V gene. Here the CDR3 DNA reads TGCGCCAGCAGCGCCGGGTGGCGCACAGATACGCAGTATTTT. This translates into CASSAGWRTDTQYF.

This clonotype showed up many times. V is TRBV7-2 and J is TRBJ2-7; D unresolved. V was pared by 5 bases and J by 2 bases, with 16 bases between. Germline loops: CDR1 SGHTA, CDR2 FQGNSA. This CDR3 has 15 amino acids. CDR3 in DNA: TGTGCCAGCAGCAGAGGTCGGTTGGTGACCTACGAGCAGTACTTC. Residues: CASSRGRLVTYEQYF.

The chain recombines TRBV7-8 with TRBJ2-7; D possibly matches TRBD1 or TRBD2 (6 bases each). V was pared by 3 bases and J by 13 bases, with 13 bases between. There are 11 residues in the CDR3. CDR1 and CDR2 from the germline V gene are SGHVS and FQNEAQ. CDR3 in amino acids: CASSFGGIPYF. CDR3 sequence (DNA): TGTGCCAGCAGCTTCGGGGGCATCCCCTACTTC.

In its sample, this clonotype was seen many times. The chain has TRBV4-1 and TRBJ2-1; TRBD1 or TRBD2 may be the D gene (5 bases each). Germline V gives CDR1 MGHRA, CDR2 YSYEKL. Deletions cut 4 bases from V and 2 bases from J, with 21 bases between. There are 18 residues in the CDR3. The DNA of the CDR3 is TGCGCCAGCAGCCCGATATACCGGGACCCAAGGACCTACAATGAGCAGTTCTTC. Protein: CASSPIYRDPRTYNEQFF.